A single sample gave rise to the 24 T cell receptor beta chains below, sequenced in a study of cytomegalovirus exposure and HLA in healthy donors. Assay: immunoSEQ multiplex PCR; the TCRdb copy retains only in-frame clones and omits some. The table lists about 140,000 clones, about 86% of them singletons. The sample consisted of PBMCs. Every receptor here comes from a woman under 30 in good health and CMV-seropositive.

V is TRBV5-1 and J is TRBJ2-7; 7 nucleotides match TRBD2. Germline lookup yields CDR1 SGHRS and CDR2 YFSETQ. V lost 0 bases and J lost 12; bases outside the gene matches: 15. The CDR3 loop spans 15 amino acids. In DNA form, the CDR3 reads TGCGCCAGCAGCTTGGAGGCGCGGGGGAGAACAAGCGGGTACTTC. This sequence encodes CASSLEARGRTSGYF.

J is TRBJ2-3 and V is TRBV4-3; TRBD2 matches at 10 bases. The CDR3 runs to 17 residues. CDR1 is LGHNA, CDR2 YSLEER, per germline. V lost 2 bases and J lost 0; bases outside the gene matches: 5. The CDR3 coding sequence is TGCGCCAGCAGCCAACACCCTAGCGGGGGTAGCACAGATACGCAGTATTTT. Its protein is CASSQHPSGGSTDTQYF.

The CDR3 DNA reads TGCGCCAGCAGCTTGGAAGGGGGAGGGTACAATGAGCAGTTCTTC. Translating gives CASSLEGGGYNEQFF. The V call is TRBV5-1, the J call TRBJ2-1, with a weak D call TRBD2 (7 bases). The CDR3 consists of 15 residues. In germline, CDR1 is SGHRS, CDR2 YFSETQ. Trimming pared 0 bases from V and 4 bases from J, leaving 11 bases between.

This chain links TRBV29-1 with TRBJ1-4, with a tentative D call TRBD1 (6 bases). From germline, CDR1 is SQVTM and CDR2 ANQGSEA. The CDR3 contains 14 residues. V lost 4 bases and J 1 base, leaving 10 bases between the germline ends. This CDR3 reads CSVAQGVTNEKLFF. In DNA, the CDR3 is TGCAGCGTTGCACAGGGAGTAACTAATGAAAAACTGTTTTTT.

The chain recombines TRBV7-2 with TRBJ2-7, with D maybe TRBD1 (5 bases). Germline CDR1 SGHTA, CDR2 FQGNSA. Trimming took off 5 bases at V and 0 bases at J, with 11 bases between the two ends. The CDR3 is 14 residues long. The CDR3 nucleotides read TGTGCCAGCAGCCCTAGGGGTAGCTCCTACGAGCAGTACTTC. The encoded protein is CASSPRGSSYEQYF.

The chain uses TRBV19 and TRBJ1-2; a weak D match, TRBD1 (6 bases). This CDR3 has 13 residues. CDR1 and CDR2 (germline): LNHDA, SQIVND (reference sequence). V shed 6 bases and J shed 5 bases, with 13 bases lying between them. The CDR3 coding sequence is TGTGCCAGTAGCCCCACAGGGTCGTATGGCTACACCTTC. As protein: CASSPTGSYGYTF.

The chain links TRBV2 to TRBJ2-7; 8 nucleotides agree with TRBD1. J was trimmed by 3 bases and V by 5 bases; bases with no gene match: 6. Germline V gene sequence: CDR1 SNHLY, CDR2 FYNNEI. The CDR3 totals 14 residues. The CDR3 DNA sequence: TGTGCCAGCAGTAGACAGGGGACGGGCTACGAGCAGTACTTC. Translating gives CASSRQGTGYEQYF.

The V call is TRBV6-7, the J call TRBJ2-7, with 10 nucleotides matching TRBD2. TRBV6-7 falls under the ORF class, with uncertain function. The CDR3 runs to 18 residues. V trimming: 2 bases; J trimming: 2 bases; junction bases outside the gene matches: 12. Written as DNA, the CDR3 is TGTGCCAGCAGTTACGGACGAACTAGCGGGACTGTCCCCTACGAGCAGTACTTC. This gives the protein CASSYGRTSGTVPYEQYF.

The chain carries TRBV11-2 and TRBJ2-7; the match to TRBD2 covers 8 bases. Germline V gene sequence: CDR1 SGHAT, CDR2 FQNNGV. The CDR3 totals 15 residues. Trimming took 0 bases from V and 0 from J; bases not matched to a gene: 1. The CDR3 DNA sequence: TGTGCCAGCAGCTTAGATCGGGGGGGCTCCTACGAGCAGTACTTC. Translating gives CASSLDRGGSYEQYF.

The V gene is TRBV5-7, the J gene TRBJ2-1, with a weak D call TRBD2 (5 bases). TRBV5-7 is an ORF; its function is uncertain. This CDR3 has 14 residues. CDR3 nucleotides: TGTGCAACATCCGAGGGAAGAGGGTACAATGAGCAGTTCTTC. It codes for CATSEGRGYNEQFF.

This chain uses TRBV4-1 with TRBJ1-1; TRBD1 is a possible D gene (5 bases). Germline V gives CDR1 MGHRA, CDR2 YSYEKL. The CDR3 consists of 19 residues. V lost 0 bases to trimming and J lost 11 bases, with 31 bases between them. The CDR3: CASSQDRESGFRGAPPAFF. The CDR3, as DNA: TGCGCCAGCAGCCAAGATCGGGAGTCAGGGTTTAGGGGAGCCCCACCGGCTTTCTTT.

The chain couples TRBV4-1 to TRBJ1-6, with 9 bases that match TRBD1. The germline V gene encodes CDR1 MGHRA and CDR2 YSYEKL. Trimming cost V 2 bases and J 10 bases; bases outside gene matches: 12. The CDR3 sequence is 17 residues long. The CDR3: CASSQKSRTGEGSPLHF. The CDR3 coding sequence is TGCGCCAGCAGCCAAAAATCCCGGACAGGGGAGGGATCACCCCTCCACTTT.

J is TRBJ1-1 and V is TRBV28, with a possible D match to TRBD1 (6 bases). Trimming pared 5 bases from V and 3 bases from J, leaving 10 bases between. From germline, CDR1 is MDHEN and CDR2 SYDVKM. CDR3 length: 13 residues. CDR3 sequence (DNA): TGTGCCAGCAGTCAGGACAGCCACACTGAAGCTTTCTTT. Encoded protein: CASSQDSHTEAFF.

The CDR3 spells CASSPQGARNYGYTF. CDR3 DNA sequence: TGTGCCAGCAGTCCACAGGGGGCGCGTAACTATGGCTACACCTTC. The chain links TRBV27 to TRBJ1-2; 9 bases fit TRBD1. The germline gives CDR1 MNHEY, CDR2 SMNVEV (reference sequence). The junction had 5 bases not matched to a gene; V was cut back by 5 bases and J by 1 base. The length of the CDR3 is 15 residues.

The V gene is TRBV27, the J gene TRBJ1-5, with 7 bases lining up with TRBD1. After removal of 2 bases from V and 2 bases from J, the junction contained 6 bases not matched to a gene. The CDR3 has 16 residues. CDR1 is MNHEY, CDR2 SMNVEV, per germline (reference sequence). The CDR3 protein is CASSLRPGTGNQPQHF. The CDR3 bases are TGTGCCAGCAGTTTACGCCCAGGGACAGGCAATCAGCCCCAGCATTTT.

This clone has only one observation. This chain links TRBV7-8 with TRBJ1-5; D unresolved. CDR1 and CDR2 (germline): SGHVS, FQNEAQ. V was cut by 0 bases and J by 3 bases, with 3 bases left in between. The length of the CDR3 is 13 residues. The CDR3 DNA is TGTGCCAGCAGCTTAGCTCTCAATCAGCCCCAGCATTTT. Translation gives CASSLALNQPQHF.

This rearrangement joins TRBV28 to TRBJ2-7; unclear D gene. The CDR3 is 14 residues long. Germline-derived CDR1 and CDR2 are MDHEN and SYDVKM. The V and J ends lost 7 bases and 6 bases respectively, with 19 bases between them. The CDR3 spells CASTPVVTASEQYF. The CDR3 nucleotides read TGTGCCAGCACCCCCGTTGTAACAGCCAGCGAGCAGTACTTC.

A few counts support this clone. The chain is built from TRBV28 and TRBJ1-1, with D unresolved. V was pared by 1 base and J by 1 base, with 10 bases between. CDR1 and CDR2 from the germline V gene are MDHEN and SYDVKM. The CDR3 spans 15 residues. The CDR3 nucleotides are TGTGCCAGCAGTTTATACGGGTCGGAGAACACTGAAGCTTTCTTT. Encoded protein: CASSLYGSENTEAFF.

This clone was observed a single time. The gene calls are TRBV5-5 and TRBJ2-5; possible D gene TRBD1, 6 bases. The CDR3 totals 15 residues. CDR1 is SGHKS, CDR2 YYEKEE, per germline (reference sequence). V dropped 4 bases and J dropped 1 base, with 14 bases sitting between them. CDR3 DNA sequence: TGTGCCAGCAGCCGACTGACAGGATCCCAAGAGACCCAGTACTTC. Residues: CASSRLTGSQETQYF.

The gene calls are TRBV30 and TRBJ2-1, with TRBD2 identical over 10 bases. J was trimmed by 5 bases and V by 0 bases; bases with no gene match: 4. The CDR3 length is 15 residues. The V gene's germline CDR1 is GTSNPN and CDR2 SVGIG (reference sequence). The DNA of the CDR3 is TGTGCCTGGAGTGTAGGACTAGCGGTAAACAATGAGCAGTTCTTC. As protein: CAWSVGLAVNNEQFF.

The chain couples TRBV7-2 to TRBJ2-3, with D possibly being TRBD1 (6 bases). Germline V lookup: CDR1 SGHTA, CDR2 FQGNSA. The CDR3 loop spans 17 amino acids. V lost 5 bases, J lost 4 bases, and 22 bases lay in between. CDR3 residues: CASSQNTGTYRADTQYF. The CDR3 nucleotides read TGTGCCAGCAGCCAAAATACCGGGACATACCGAGCAGATACGCAGTATTTT.

This chain uses TRBV5-1 with TRBJ1-4; perhaps TRBD1 as D (5 bases). CDR1 is SGHRS and CDR2 is YFSETQ in the germline V gene. The CDR3 consists of 13 residues. Trimming removed 3 bases at V and 8 bases at J, with 11 bases between. The CDR3 bases are TGCGCCAGCAGCTCCTCGACAGCAGAAAAACTGTTTTTT. It codes for CASSSSTAEKLFF.

J is TRBJ2-5 and V is TRBV5-8, with 7 bases fitting TRBD1. Germline loops: CDR1 SGHTS, CDR2 YDEGEE. The ends lost 4 bases at V and 4 bases at J; junction bases unmatched: 10. The CDR3 covers 15 residues. The CDR3 loop reads CASSAGQAGGETQYF. In DNA, the CDR3 is TGTGCCAGCAGCGCAGGACAGGCCGGCGGAGAGACCCAGTACTTC.

V gene TRBV15 combines with J gene TRBJ2-1; 11 positions agree with TRBD2. With 0 bases clipped from V and 9 bases from J, the junction kept 13 bases outside the gene matches. The V gene's germline CDR1 is LNHNV and CDR2 YYDKDF (reference sequence). CDR3 size: 18 residues. The CDR3, as DNA: TGTGCCACCAGCAGAGATTGGGGGCTAGCGGGGGGCGTGCGTGAGCAGTTCTTC. It encodes CATSRDWGLAGGVREQFF.